The 32 T cell receptor beta chains in this list originate from one sample, sequenced in a study of Graves' ophthalmopathy and Graves' hyperthyroidism. RNA served as the template for amplifying TCR beta CDR3 regions. HTBI primers served in a first-round RT-PCR, which a second-round multiplex PCR followed. TCRdb reprocessed the multiplex PCR reads via MiXCR and lists one record per CDR3 protein. The sample yields 600,000 to 950,000 distinct CDR3 sequences, roughly two fifths seen once. The specimen sequenced was peripheral blood. These receptors were collected from an adult man with Graves' ophthalmopathy.

This clonotype was counted many times. The rearrangement joins TRBV29-1 to TRBJ1-4; D is possibly TRBD1 (5 bases). The germline CDR1 and CDR2 sequences are SQVTM and ANQGSEA. The CDR3 is made up of 13 amino acids. The V end lost 2 bases, the J end lost 7 bases, and 11 bases lay between the germline ends. The CDR3 nucleotides are TGCAGCGTTGAAAGTACGGGGCCTGAAAAACTGTTTTTT. Amino acid sequence: CSVESTGPEKLFF.

With respect to this clonotype: This may stem from a read error, because a much larger clone lies one nucleotide away. The chain combines TRBV2 with TRBJ1-2, with TRBD1 matching 9 bases. Trimming removed 5 bases from V and 8 bases from J; junction bases left unmatched: 9. This CDR3 contains 14 residues. Looked up from germline, CDR1 is SNHLY and CDR2 is FYNNEI. CDR3 sequence: CASSRGQGIGGYTF. CDR3 nucleotide sequence: TGTGCCAGCAGTCGCGGACAGGGGATTGGCGGCTACACCTTC.

The chain carries TRBV7-3 and TRBJ2-7; 8 bases are a match to TRBD1. Germline trimming cut 0 bases from V and 2 bases from J; bases unmatched to any gene: 6. The germline gives CDR1 SGHTA, CDR2 FQGTGA. The CDR3 runs to 16 residues. The CDR3: CASSLTSSGGPYEQYF. The CDR3 DNA reads as TGTGCCAGCAGCTTAACATCATCAGGGGGCCCCTACGAGCAGTACTTC.

The genes are TRBV2 and TRBJ2-7, with D perhaps TRBD1 or TRBD2 (5 bases each). Deletions cut 7 bases from V and 2 bases from J, with 24 bases between. Germline V CDR1 and CDR2: SNHLY, FYNNEI. There are 17 residues in the CDR3. The CDR3 loop is CASKDSSRDPLPYEQYF. In DNA form, the CDR3 reads TGTGCCAGCAAAGATTCAAGCCGGGACCCTCTCCCCTACGAGCAGTACTTC.

Regarding this clonotype: Possible read error: a much larger clone is one base away. The chain uses TRBV20-1 and TRBJ2-5; 8 bases align to TRBD2. CDR1 and CDR2 from the germline V gene are DFQATT and SNEGSKA (reference sequence). CDR3 length equals 12 residues. The CDR3 here is CSARTSGEIQYF. The CDR3 nucleotides are TGCAGTGCTAGAACTAGCGGTGAGATCCAGTACTTC.

This clonotype was counted only a few times. This CDR3 reads CSAPSGSGHEQYF. For the CDR3, the DNA is TGCAGTGCTCCTAGCGGGAGTGGGCACGAGCAGTACTTC. The V call is TRBV20-1, the J call TRBJ2-7, with 10 bases that match TRBD2. Trimming cost V 5 bases and J 5 bases; bases outside gene matches: 6. CDR3 length: 13 amino acids. Per the germline V gene, CDR1 is DFQATT and CDR2 is SNEGSKA (reference sequence).

The chain carries TRBV10-3 and TRBJ2-7; the D gene is possibly TRBD1 (7 bases). Germline V lookup: CDR1 ENHRY, CDR2 SYGVKD. V dropped 2 bases and J dropped 5 bases, with 37 bases sitting between them. The CDR3 totals 22 residues. The CDR3 protein is CAISEEGGSRNAAETGIHEQYF. The CDR3 region has the DNA TGTGCCATCAGTGAGGAGGGGGGTTCCCGAAACGCTGCAGAGACAGGGATCCACGAGCAGTACTTC.

The chain links TRBV11-1 to TRBJ1-1, with D tentatively TRBD1 (6 bases). Germline V gene sequence: CDR1 SGHAT, CDR2 FQDESV (reference sequence). The CDR3 covers 15 residues. Trimming left V 2 bases short and J 5 bases short, with 15 bases between. CDR3 loop: CASSLFGGLGTEAFF. CDR3 DNA sequence: TGTGCCAGCAGCTTATTCGGGGGGCTAGGGACTGAAGCTTTCTTT.

Many counts were recorded for this clonotype. The genes are TRBV10-1 and TRBJ1-1; maybe TRBD1 (5 bases). CDR3 length: 13 amino acids. The V end was cut by 1 base, the J end by 4 bases, with 7 bases between. Germline CDR1 reads WNHNN; CDR2 reads SYGVQD (reference sequence). This CDR3 reads CASSEYGGTEAFF. CDR3 in DNA: TGCGCCAGCAGTGAGTATGGGGGCACTGAAGCTTTCTTT.

This clonotype occurred a few times. This chain joins TRBV20-1 and TRBJ2-7; possible D gene TRBD2, 6 bases. The germline V and J ends were trimmed by 1 base and 2 bases, with 9 bases remaining between them. Germline V lookup: CDR1 DFQATT, CDR2 SNEGSKA (reference sequence). The CDR3 totals 13 residues. The CDR3 bases are TGCAGTGCTAGAGTTTGGGGGGCCTACGAGCAGTACTTC. This codes for CSARVWGAYEQYF.

As concerns this clonotype: The junction and the germline gene differ at one end; a read error may be behind it. The J gene is TRBJ1-2, the V gene TRBV10-2, with D maybe TRBD1 (5 bases). The length of the CDR3 is 14 residues. Per the germline V gene, CDR1 is WSHSY and CDR2 is SAAADI. CDR3 nucleotides: TGTGCCAGCAGCCAAGAAAGGGGTCTAAGAGGCTACACCTTC. Translating it yields CASSQERGLRGYTF.

This clonotype was seen repeatedly, ten times or more. CDR3 sequence: CASNGDSTDTQYF. CDR3 bases: TGTGCCAGTAACGGGGACAGCACAGATACGCAGTATTTT. The rearrangement joins TRBV19 to TRBJ2-3; D possibly uses TRBD1 or TRBD2 (5 bases each). With 7 bases removed from V and 0 bases from J, the gap between germline ends came to 8 bases. This CDR3 has 13 amino acids. The V gene's germline CDR1 is LNHDA and CDR2 SQIVND (reference sequence). Using reference TRBV19 and TRBJ2-3 for the parts outside the CDR3, the full variable domain is DGGITQSPKYLFRKEGQNVTLSCEQNLNHDAMYWYRQDPGQGLRLIYYSQIVNDFQKGDIAEGYSVSREKKESFPLTVTSAQKNPTAFYLCASNGDSTDTQYFGPGTRLTVL.

This clonotype was counted many times. The chain employs TRBV7-3 and TRBJ1-1; D may be TRBD1 (6 bases). Trimming left V 5 bases short and J 1 base short, with 11 bases between. Germline assignment: CDR1 SGHTA and CDR2 FQGTGA. The CDR3 runs to 14 residues. In nucleotides, the CDR3 is TGTGCCAGCAGCCCCGGACAGTCGAACACTGAAGCTTTCTTT. Translated, it gives CASSPGQSNTEAFF.

This clonotype was counted ten times or more. This sequence joins TRBV10-2 and TRBJ1-6; TRBD1 matches at 9 bases. V was pared by 7 bases and J by 11 bases, with 6 bases of the junction left unmatched. This CDR3 contains 13 residues. Germline CDR1 is WSHSY and CDR2 is SAAADI. CDR3 protein: CASTDRGRPPLHF. CDR3 sequence (DNA): TGCGCCAGCACGGACAGGGGCCGTCCACCCCTCCACTTT.

The V call is TRBV10-3, the J call TRBJ2-5; maybe TRBD1 (7 bases). V dropped 3 bases and J dropped 5 bases, with 19 bases sitting between them. The germline CDR1 and CDR2 sequences are ENHRY and SYGVKD. The CDR3 has 16 amino acids. The CDR3 sequence: CAISDPDRAGGETQYF. Here the CDR3 DNA reads TGTGCCATCAGTGACCCTGACAGGGCCGGAGGGGAGACCCAGTACTTC.

In regard to this clonotype: Mismatch with germline at one junction end may stem from a read error. This rearrangement joins TRBV7-9 to TRBJ2-2; D is unclear. This CDR3 spans 16 amino acids. Germline V gives CDR1 SEHNR, CDR2 FQNEAQ (reference sequence). In nucleotides, the CDR3 is TGTGCCGGCAGCTTCAATAGCCAAAGTCGGACCGGGGAGCTGTTTTTT. Translating gives CAGSFNSQSRTGELFF.

The sample holds many counts of this clonotype. This chain uses TRBV29-1 with TRBJ1-2, with TRBD1 matching over 7 bases. The germline gives CDR1 SQVTM, CDR2 ANQGSEA. The CDR3 totals 12 residues. The ends lost 6 bases at V and 6 bases at J; junction bases unmatched: 7. CDR3 sequence: CSVGQGGDGYTF. CDR3 bases: TGCAGCGTCGGGCAGGGGGGCGATGGCTACACCTTC.

This clonotype was seen a handful of times. V usage is TRBV20-1 and J usage is TRBJ2-2; D is undetermined. The V end was cut by 0 bases, the J end by 1 base, with 3 bases between. The germline CDR1 and CDR2 sequences are DFQATT and SNEGSKA (reference sequence). This CDR3 has 13 residues. This CDR3 is CSAREVNTGELFF. CDR3 nucleotides: TGCAGTGCTAGAGAAGTGAACACCGGGGAGCTGTTTTTT.

This clonotype was observed a handful of times. V usage is TRBV12-3 or TRBV12-4 and J usage is TRBJ2-5; either TRBD1 or TRBD2 may supply D (5 bases each). This CDR3 is built from 14 residues. Trimming took 6 bases from V and 5 from J, leaving 16 bases between them. This CDR3 is CASSLRGDGETQYF. CDR3 bases: TGTGCCAGCAGCCTAAGAGGGGATGGGGAGACCCAGTACTTC.

This clonotype turned up a few times. This rearrangement joins TRBV11-2 to TRBJ2-5; perhaps D is TRBD1 or TRBD2 (5 bases each). The CDR3 has 15 residues. Germline CDR1 and CDR2: SGHAT and FQNNGV. V lost 1 base and J 4 bases, leaving 13 bases between the germline ends. DNA of the CDR3: TGTGCCAGCAGCTTAGTACCGGGGCTCGGAGAGACCCAGTACTTC. Translated: CASSLVPGLGETQYF.

The genes are TRBV7-9 and TRBJ2-3; 7 bases line up with TRBD2. This CDR3 contains 17 residues. Germline trimming cut 5 bases from V and 3 bases from J; bases unmatched to any gene: 14. Germline V gene data show CDR1 as SEHNR and CDR2 as FQNEAQ (reference sequence). CDR3 loop: CASSLFRGGGSTDTQYF. The CDR3 DNA follows: TGTGCCAGCAGCCTTTTTCGGGGCGGGGGATCTACAGATACGCAGTATTTT.

Ten or more counts support this clonotype. The rearrangement uses TRBV7-9 and TRBJ1-1, with no clear D. This CDR3 spans 15 amino acids. Germline V lookup: CDR1 SEHNR, CDR2 FQNEAQ (reference sequence). Between the trimmed V and J ends, which lost 5 bases and 4 bases, there was a span of 17 bases. The CDR3, as DNA: TGTGCCAGCAGCCTCCCCCGGATGCTCGGCACTGAAGCTTTCTTT. Translated: CASSLPRMLGTEAFF.

The genes are TRBV6-5 and TRBJ1-1; D call uncertain. The germline V gene has CDR1 MNHEY and CDR2 SVGAGI. The CDR3 has 12 amino acids. Trimming pared 8 bases from V and 4 bases from J, leaving 11 bases between. The CDR3 coding sequence is TGTGCCAGCGGGGAGGCGGGCACTGAAGCTTTCTTT. Protein: CASGEAGTEAFF.

Comment on this clonotype: It may be a read error: a sequence one base away is much more abundant. The CDR3 ends on some other residue instead of the conserved phenylalanine or tryptophan, so this is likely a read error. This chain uses TRBV5-1 with TRBJ2-5; tentative D call: TRBD1 (6 bases). The end of the DNA fits TRBJ2-7 better, so the J call may be wrong. CDR1 and CDR2 (germline): SGHRS, YFSETQ. The CDR3 length is 13 residues. In DNA form, the CDR3 reads TGCGCCAGCAGCTTGGGGACAGAGGGCGAGCAGTACTCC. Translation gives CASSLGTEGEQYS.

There are a few counts of this clonotype. The V gene is TRBV19, the J gene TRBJ1-1; D is ambiguous. In germline, CDR1 is LNHDA, CDR2 SQIVND (reference sequence). Trimming took off 9 bases at V and 2 bases at J, with 16 bases between the two ends. The CDR3 consists of 14 residues. CDR3 bases: TGTGCCAGCAGCCCCGGTTCTGGAAACACTGAAGCTTTCTTT. It is translated as CASSPGSGNTEAFF. Combining the CDR3 with reference TRBV19 and TRBJ1-1 gives the whole variable domain DGGITQSPKYLFRKEGQNVTLSCEQNLNHDAMYWYRQDPGQGLRLIYYSQIVNDFQKGDIAEGYSVSREKKESFPLTVTSAQKNPTAFYLCASSPGSGNTEAFFGQGTRLTVV.

The V gene is TRBV19, the J gene TRBJ2-5, with 9 bases matching TRBD1. Judging by the DNA end, TRBJ2-1 fits better; the J call may be wrong. This CDR3 is built from 16 residues. Per the germline V gene, CDR1 is LNHDA and CDR2 is SQIVND (reference sequence). The DNA of the CDR3 is TGTGCCAGTAGTACCCAAGGGACAGGGTCCTACAATGAGCAGTTCTTC. This codes for CASSTQGTGSYNEQFF.

This clonotype came up a few times. The chain joins TRBV7-2 to TRBJ2-2, with 12 bases that match TRBD2. The CDR3 loop spans 18 amino acids. Germline assignment: CDR1 SGHTA and CDR2 FQGNSA. Germline trimming cut 1 base from V and 1 base from J; bases unmatched to any gene: 4. This CDR3 reads CASSLDPLAGGNTGELFF. The CDR3 nucleotides read TGTGCCAGCAGCTTAGACCCACTAGCGGGGGGGAACACCGGGGAGCTGTTTTTT.

This clonotype showed up just a few times. The gene calls are TRBV11-3 and TRBJ1-2; TRBD1 might be the D (6 bases). Germline loops: CDR1 SGHNT, CDR2 YENEEA. CDR3 length equals 14 residues. The V and J ends lost 4 bases and 4 bases respectively, with 13 bases between them. The CDR3 DNA follows: TGTGCCAGCAGCTCAGCGGGGGCCAGCTATGGCTACACCTTC. Protein product: CASSSAGASYGYTF.

This chain connects TRBV7-8 to TRBJ2-5; 9 bases match TRBD2. The CDR3 is made up of 16 amino acids. V gave up 6 bases and J gave up 1 base; unmatched junction bases: 9. CDR1 and CDR2 from the germline V gene are SGHVS and FQNEAQ. This chain's CDR3 is CASSQPGLASQETQYF. CDR3 DNA sequence: TGTGCCAGCAGTCAACCGGGACTAGCATCCCAAGAGACCCAGTACTTC.

This clonotype occurred a few times. The chain couples TRBV30 to TRBJ2-7, with TRBD1 as a possible D gene (6 bases). The ends were cut back, 2 bases at V and 0 bases at J, with 14 bases in the middle. The germline V gene has CDR1 GTSNPN and CDR2 SVGIG (reference sequence). CDR3 length: 15 amino acids. In DNA, the CDR3 is TGTGCCTGGAGTCGGGACACGTTGAGCTCCTACGAGCAGTACTTC. Translated: CAWSRDTLSSYEQYF.

This clonotype occurred once. The chain has TRBV2 and TRBJ2-7; D assignment may be TRBD1 or TRBD2 (5 bases each). Trimming shortened V by 0 bases and J by 0 bases, and 12 bases separated the two germline ends. CDR3 length: 16 residues. Germline CDR1 and CDR2: SNHLY and FYNNEI. CDR3 DNA sequence: TGTGCCAGCAGTGAAGCAGGGACCTCAAGCTCCTACGAGCAGTACTTC. It specifies CASSEAGTSSSYEQYF.

This clonotype was seen repeatedly, ten times or more. V and J are TRBV7-6 and TRBJ1-3; 8 bases map to TRBD1. Germline CDR1 SGHVS, CDR2 FNYEAQ. V was pared by 2 bases and J by 2 bases, with 2 bases of the junction left unmatched. CDR3 size: 15 residues. CDR3 nucleotides: TGTGCCAGCAGCTTACGGACAGGGACTGGAAACACCATATATTTT. It yields the protein CASSLRTGTGNTIYF.